This T cell receptor beta chain was retrieved from a study of CD8 T cells in ankylosing spondylitis. One entry per CDR3 protein results from TCRdb running MiXCR on the 5' RACE reads. Altogether hundreds of thousands of distinct CDR3 sequences are present, around 21% being singletons, with the ten largest covering under 4%. V was cut by 8 bases and J by 0 bases, with 14 bases left in between. This CDR3 comprises 15 residues. The germline V gene encodes CDR1 SQVTM and CDR2 ANQGSEA. Material: blood, either unsorted or a sorted T cell fraction (not recorded which). The sequence was collected from a female donor with ankylosing spondylitis or in good health (not recorded which). The chain joins TRBV29-1 to TRBJ2-6; perhaps TRBD1 as D (6 bases). CDR3 residues: CSPGELYSGANVLTF. The CDR3, as DNA: TGCAGCCCAGGGGAACTTTACTCTGGGGCCAACGTCCTGACTTTC.